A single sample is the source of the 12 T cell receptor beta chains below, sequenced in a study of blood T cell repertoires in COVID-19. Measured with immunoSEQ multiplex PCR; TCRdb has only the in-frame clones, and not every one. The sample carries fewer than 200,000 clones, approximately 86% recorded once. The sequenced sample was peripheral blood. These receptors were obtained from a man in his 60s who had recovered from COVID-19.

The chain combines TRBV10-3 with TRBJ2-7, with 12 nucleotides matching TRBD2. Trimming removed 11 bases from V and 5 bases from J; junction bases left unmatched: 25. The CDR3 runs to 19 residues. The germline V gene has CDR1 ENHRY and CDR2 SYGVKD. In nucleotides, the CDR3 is TGTGCCCGTAGGCACTCCCCGGGACTAGCGGGTCACCGGGGCCACGAGCAGTACTTC. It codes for CARRHSPGLAGHRGHEQYF.

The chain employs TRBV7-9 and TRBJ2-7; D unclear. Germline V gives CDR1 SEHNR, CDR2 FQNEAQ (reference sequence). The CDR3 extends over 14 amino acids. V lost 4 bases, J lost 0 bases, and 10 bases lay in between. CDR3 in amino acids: CASSSVGVSYEQYF. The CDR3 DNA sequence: TGTGCCAGCAGCTCGGTTGGAGTCTCCTACGAGCAGTACTTC.

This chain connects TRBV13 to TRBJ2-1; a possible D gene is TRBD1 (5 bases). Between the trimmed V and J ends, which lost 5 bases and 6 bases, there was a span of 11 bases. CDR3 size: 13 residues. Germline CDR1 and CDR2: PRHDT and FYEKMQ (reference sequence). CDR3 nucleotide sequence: TGTGCCAGCAGCCTTCTGGGGCTCAATGAGCAGTTCTTC. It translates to CASSLLGLNEQFF. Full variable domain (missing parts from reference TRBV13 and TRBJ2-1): AAGVIQSPRHLIKEKRETATLKCYPIPRHDTVYWYQQGPGQDPQFLISFYEKMQSDKGSIPDRFSAQQFSDYHSELNMSSLELGDSALYFCASSLLGLNEQFFGPGTRLTVL.

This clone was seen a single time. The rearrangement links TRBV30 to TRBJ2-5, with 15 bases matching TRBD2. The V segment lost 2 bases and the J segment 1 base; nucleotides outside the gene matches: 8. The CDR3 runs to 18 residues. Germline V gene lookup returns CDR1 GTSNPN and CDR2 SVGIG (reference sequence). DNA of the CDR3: TGTGCCTGGAGTTCCGGGACTAGCGGGGGGCCGGCCCAAGAGACCCAGTACTTC. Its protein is CAWSSGTSGGPAQETQYF.

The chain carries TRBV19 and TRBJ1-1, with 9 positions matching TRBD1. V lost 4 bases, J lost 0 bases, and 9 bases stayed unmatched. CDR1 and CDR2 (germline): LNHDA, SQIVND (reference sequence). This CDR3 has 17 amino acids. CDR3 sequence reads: CASSKRTGANMNTEAFF. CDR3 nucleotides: TGTGCCAGTAGTAAAAGGACAGGGGCCAACATGAACACTGAAGCTTTCTTT. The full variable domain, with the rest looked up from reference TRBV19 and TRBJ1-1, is DGGITQSPKYLFRKEGQNVTLSCEQNLNHDAMYWYRQDPGQGLRLIYYSQIVNDFQKGDIAEGYSVSREKKESFPLTVTSAQKNPTAFYLCASSKRTGANMNTEAFFGQGTRLTVV.

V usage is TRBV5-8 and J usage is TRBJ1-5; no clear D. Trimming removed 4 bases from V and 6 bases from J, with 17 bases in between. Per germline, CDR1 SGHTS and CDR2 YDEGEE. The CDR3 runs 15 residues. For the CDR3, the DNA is TGTGCCAGCAGCCCCCGGAGGCGGGTGACTCAGCCCCAGCATTTT. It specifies CASSPRRRVTQPQHF.

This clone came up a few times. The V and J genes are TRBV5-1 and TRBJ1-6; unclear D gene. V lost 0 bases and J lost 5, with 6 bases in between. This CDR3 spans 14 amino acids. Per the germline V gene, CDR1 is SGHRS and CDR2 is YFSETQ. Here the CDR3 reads CASSLARNNSPLHF. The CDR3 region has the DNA TGCGCCAGCAGCTTGGCCAGGAATAATTCACCCCTCCACTTT.

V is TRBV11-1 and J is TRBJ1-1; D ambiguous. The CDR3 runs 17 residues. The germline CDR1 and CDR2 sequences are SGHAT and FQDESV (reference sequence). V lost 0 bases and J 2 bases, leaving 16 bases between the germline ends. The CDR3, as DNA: TGTGCCAGCAGCTTAGCTGACAATCAATCCCCTAACACTGAAGCTTTCTTT. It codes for CASSLADNQSPNTEAFF.

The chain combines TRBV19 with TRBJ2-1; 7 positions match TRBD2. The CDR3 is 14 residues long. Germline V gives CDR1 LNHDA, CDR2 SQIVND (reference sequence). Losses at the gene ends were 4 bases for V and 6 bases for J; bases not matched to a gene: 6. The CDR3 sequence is CASSRRGVGNEQFF. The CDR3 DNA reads TGTGCCAGTAGTAGACGGGGGGTAGGCAATGAGCAGTTCTTC.

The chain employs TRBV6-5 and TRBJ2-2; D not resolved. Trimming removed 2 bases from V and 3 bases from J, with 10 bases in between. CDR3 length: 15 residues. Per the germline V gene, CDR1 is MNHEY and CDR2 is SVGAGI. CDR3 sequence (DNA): TGTGCCAGCAGTTACGCGACGGCGGACACCGGGGAGCTGTTTTTT. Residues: CASSYATADTGELFF.

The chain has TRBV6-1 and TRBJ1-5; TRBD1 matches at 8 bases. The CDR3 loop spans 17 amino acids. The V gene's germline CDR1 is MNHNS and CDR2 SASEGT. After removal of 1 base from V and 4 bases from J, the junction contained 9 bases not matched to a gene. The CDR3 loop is CASSEGRRTGTNQPQHF. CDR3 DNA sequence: TGTGCCAGCAGTGAAGGCCGCCGGACAGGGACGAATCAGCCCCAGCATTTT.

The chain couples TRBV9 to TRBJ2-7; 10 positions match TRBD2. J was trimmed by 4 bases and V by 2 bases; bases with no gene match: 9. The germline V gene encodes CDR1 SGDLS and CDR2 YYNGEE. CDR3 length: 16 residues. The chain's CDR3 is CASSVSSGGAGYEQYF. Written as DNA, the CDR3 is TGTGCCAGCAGCGTCTCGAGCGGGGGGGCCGGATACGAGCAGTACTTC.